The 5 T cell receptor beta chains below come from one sample, sequenced in a study of T cells after yellow fever vaccination. TCRdb fed the 5' RACE reads into MiXCR, producing one record per CDR3 protein. The sample shows 250,000 to 350,000 distinct CDR3 sequences, under 9% of them seen only once. The sequencing used CD4+ T cells sorted from PBMCs, collected 5 days after the yellow fever booster vaccination. The receptors were gathered from a man aged 18 to 30 who received the YFV17D yellow fever vaccine.

This clonotype has ten or more counts. The chain joins TRBV5-1 to TRBJ1-2; a possible D gene is TRBD1 (6 bases). In germline, CDR1 is SGHRS, CDR2 YFSETQ. Trimming cost V 5 bases and J 5 bases, with 19 bases left between them. The CDR3 length is 15 residues. Here the CDR3 DNA reads TGCGCCAGCAGTTCCGGACAGCTGGGGGAATATGGCTACACCTTC. Translating it yields CASSSGQLGEYGYTF. The full variable domain, its missing parts supplied by reference TRBV5-1 and TRBJ1-2, is KAGVTQTPRYLIKTRGQQVTLSCSPISGHRSVSWYQQTPGQGLQFLFEYFSETQRNKGNFPGRFSGRQFSNSRSEMNVSTLELGDSALYLCASSSGQLGEYGYTFGSGTRLTVV.

The J gene is TRBJ2-7, the V gene TRBV6-2 or TRBV6-3; TRBD1 might be the D (5 bases). Germline assignment: CDR1 MNHEY and CDR2 SVGEGT. V shed 6 bases and J shed 4 bases, with 13 bases lying between them. This CDR3 contains 13 residues. CDR3: CASRKDTSYEQYV. The DNA of the CDR3 is TGTGCCAGCAGAAAGGACACTTCTTACGAGCAGTACGTC.

The chain is built from TRBV7-2 and TRBJ2-7, with a weak D call TRBD2 (6 bases). V was cut by 6 bases and J by 5 bases, with 20 bases left in between. CDR3 length: 15 residues. In germline, CDR1 is SGHTA, CDR2 FQGNSA. CDR3 amino acids: CASRAGPTTIHEQYF. In DNA, the CDR3 is TGTGCCAGCAGGGCGGGACCCACAACTATCCACGAGCAGTACTTC.

This clonotype showed up many times. This chain links TRBV7-9 with TRBJ1-5; unclear D gene. The CDR3 totals 14 residues. With 7 bases removed from V and 2 bases from J, the gap between germline ends came to 12 bases. Per germline, CDR1 SEHNR and CDR2 FQNEAQ (reference sequence). The CDR3 DNA reads TGTGCCAGCACTTCCGTTGATGGCAATCAGCCCCAGCATTTT. It yields the protein CASTSVDGNQPQHF.

This clonotype was seen repeatedly, ten times or more. The chain has TRBV20-1 and TRBJ2-5, with 8 bases aligning to TRBD2. Looked up from germline, CDR1 is DFQATT and CDR2 is SNEGSKA (reference sequence). Losses at the gene ends were 6 bases for V and 7 bases for J; bases not matched to a gene: 16. The CDR3 has 15 amino acids. DNA of the CDR3: TGCAGTGCCGACTTAACTCGGGGGGGCCCAGGGACCCAGTACTTC. Amino acid sequence: CSADLTRGGPGTQYF.